These 29 T cell receptor beta chains were all obtained from the same sample, sequenced in a study of T-cell reconstitution after alpha-beta-depleted transplantation in children (dated by TCRdb to the mid-2010s). Receptor amplification or capture employed PCR. Sequenced using an Illumina HiSeq 2500. TCR library preparation used molecular barcoding, with unique molecular identifiers applied to normalize quantification of the TCRbeta repertoire. TCRdb ran its own pipeline on the public reads, namely fastp trimming at Q25 and MiXCR clone calling, and kept in-frame beta chains. Rows with a matching CDR3 protein are joined into one entry that keeps the most common DNA and genes. A total of 500,000 to 600,000 distinct CDR3 sequences appear in this sample, about 31% of them only once. The ten largest clones add up to under 3% of the sample. The material was PBMCs from the stem cell graft donor, obtained from the stem cell graft. These receptor sequences come from a human donor who donated a stem cell graft to a child with aplastic anemia.

Here the CDR3 reads CASSNPDRGFSGNTIYF. In DNA form, the CDR3 reads TGTGCCAGCAGTAACCCGGACAGAGGGTTCTCTGGAAACACCATATATTTT. This sequence joins TRBV12-3 or TRBV12-4 and TRBJ1-3; perhaps TRBD1 as D (6 bases). With 5 bases removed from V and 0 bases from J, the gap between germline ends came to 17 bases. This CDR3 spans 17 amino acids.

V is TRBV12-3 or TRBV12-4 and J is TRBJ1-2, with unresolved D. There are 13 residues in the CDR3. The V end was cut by 3 bases, the J end by 8 bases, with 13 bases between. CDR3 residues: CASSFGGVTGYTF. The CDR3 DNA follows: TGTGCCAGCAGTTTCGGTGGAGTGACGGGCTACACCTTC.

The chain links TRBV9 to TRBJ2-1; 8 nucleotides agree with TRBD1. Germline V gene sequence: CDR1 SGDLS, CDR2 YYNGEE. With V trimmed by 2 bases and J by 6 bases, 13 bases remained unmatched. This CDR3 comprises 17 residues. CDR3 region: CASSVIGGQGFINEQFF. In nucleotides, the CDR3 is TGTGCCAGCAGCGTCATAGGAGGACAGGGATTTATCAATGAGCAGTTCTTC.

This chain connects TRBV7-8 to TRBJ1-2; D is ambiguous. The CDR3 spans 18 residues. The V and J ends lost 4 bases and 2 bases respectively, with 23 bases between them. Germline V lookup: CDR1 SGHVS, CDR2 FQNEAQ. The DNA of the CDR3 is TGTGCCAGCAGCTCCCCCCCTTGGGCCCGAGCTGCGAACTATGGCTACACCTTC. Translation: CASSSPPWARAANYGYTF.

This clonotype was detected a few times. The chain couples TRBV7-2 to TRBJ2-3, with unresolved D. The CDR3 consists of 16 residues. V was trimmed by 2 bases and J by 0 bases, leaving 12 bases between them. Germline V CDR1 and CDR2: SGHTA, FQGNSA. The CDR3 bases are TGTGCCAGCAGCTTACCGTGGATTCCTAGCACAGATACGCAGTATTTT. It specifies CASSLPWIPSTDTQYF.

The chain couples TRBV5-1 to TRBJ2-3; D perhaps matches TRBD1 (6 bases). Germline V gives CDR1 SGHRS, CDR2 YFSETQ. CDR3 length: 15 amino acids. Trimming took off 1 base at V and 1 base at J, with 10 bases between the two ends. CDR3 sequence: CASSLRQDRTDTQYF. Here the CDR3 DNA reads TGCGCCAGCAGCTTGCGACAGGACCGCACAGATACGCAGTATTTT.

This clonotype turned up a few times. The chain uses TRBV6-1 and TRBJ1-6; 9 nucleotides line up with TRBD1. The CDR3 covers 16 residues. V shed 6 bases and J 7 bases; nucleotides not matched to a gene: 10. From germline, CDR1 is MNHNS and CDR2 SASEGT. The CDR3 coding sequence is TGTGCCAGCAGAGACCAGGGACAGGGCTTAAATTCACCCCTCCACTTT. Its protein product is CASRDQGQGLNSPLHF.

This clonotype turned up a few times. V is TRBV18 and J is TRBJ2-7; a possible D gene is TRBD1 (6 bases). V was shortened by 6 bases and J by 6 bases, with 15 bases between the two germline ends. The CDR3 has 13 residues. Germline CDR1 KGHSH, CDR2 LQKENI. The CDR3: CASSPGAGAEQYF. The CDR3 DNA sequence: TGTGCCAGCTCCCCAGGGGCAGGGGCCGAGCAGTACTTC.

The rearrangement links TRBV28 to TRBJ2-1, with 12 bases aligning to TRBD1. Losses at the gene ends were 5 bases for V and 0 bases for J; bases not matched to a gene: 8. The CDR3 sequence is 18 residues long. Germline CDR1 is MDHEN and CDR2 is SYDVKM. The DNA of the CDR3 is TGTGCCAGCAGTGGTGCCGGGACAGGGGGCCGCTCCTACAATGAGCAGTTCTTC. This encodes CASSGAGTGGRSYNEQFF.

The genes are TRBV7-2 and TRBJ1-1; D might be TRBD1 (5 bases). Germline V gene data show CDR1 as SGHTA and CDR2 as FQGNSA. V dropped 2 bases and J dropped 4 bases, with 11 bases sitting between them. This CDR3 region has 14 residues. The chain's CDR3 is CASSLQGQGTEAFF. The CDR3 DNA reads TGTGCCAGCAGCTTACAGGGTCAGGGCACTGAAGCTTTCTTT.

This clonotype was found a few times. CDR3 amino acids: CASSLGSTGFGGYTF. In DNA form, the CDR3 reads TGTGCCAGCAGTTTAGGCAGTACAGGGTTTGGTGGCTACACCTTC. The V and J genes are TRBV12-3 or TRBV12-4 and TRBJ1-2; D is perhaps TRBD1 (6 bases). The CDR3 has 15 amino acids. V was clipped by 1 base and J by 7 bases, with 16 bases between them.

This chain uses TRBV6-2 or TRBV6-3 with TRBJ1-5, with D perhaps matching TRBD1 (5 bases). The CDR3 is made up of 15 amino acids. The V end was cut by 3 bases, the J end by 4 bases, with 13 bases between. CDR1 and CDR2 from the germline V gene are MNHEY and SVGEGT. Here the CDR3 reads CASSYGAGFNQPQHF. Here the CDR3 DNA reads TGTGCCAGCAGTTATGGGGCAGGGTTTAATCAGCCCCAGCATTTT.

The rearrangement uses TRBV29-1 and TRBJ2-3; D is uncertain. Germline V gene lookup returns CDR1 SQVTM and CDR2 ANQGSEA. Trimming stripped 4 bases from V and 4 bases from J, with 15 bases between. The CDR3 is 14 residues long. The DNA for the CDR3 is TGCAGCGTTGGGGTTCGGAAGATAGCAGATACGCAGTATTTT. Translated, it gives CSVGVRKIADTQYF.

This sequence joins TRBV20-1 and TRBJ1-2; no firm D call. The CDR3 is made up of 13 amino acids. Trimming took 0 bases from V and 4 from J, leaving 9 bases between them. Germline V gene lookup returns CDR1 DFQATT and CDR2 SNEGSKA (reference sequence). The DNA of the CDR3 is TGCAGTGCTAGAGATCGGGCAGTCTATGGCTACACCTTC. The encoded protein is CSARDRAVYGYTF.

Here the CDR3 DNA reads TGCAGTGCTAGACCGAGGACTAGTACGGAGACCCAGTACTTC. Protein product: CSARPRTSTETQYF. The rearrangement links TRBV20-1 to TRBJ2-5, with TRBD2 identical over 7 bases. V lost 2 bases and J lost 5; bases outside the gene matches: 8. This CDR3 comprises 14 residues. Germline V lookup: CDR1 DFQATT, CDR2 SNEGSKA (reference sequence).

A few counts support this clonotype. V usage is TRBV12-3 or TRBV12-4 and J usage is TRBJ2-3; D unclear. This CDR3 region has 13 residues. V dropped 8 bases and J dropped 1 base, with 10 bases sitting between them. This CDR3 reads CASGRTRTDTQYF. In DNA form, the CDR3 reads TGTGCCAGCGGACGCACCCGCACAGATACGCAGTATTTT.

V usage is TRBV29-1 and J usage is TRBJ1-2; D is perhaps TRBD1 (6 bases). The V gene lost 6 bases and the J gene lost 5 bases, with 16 bases spanning the gap. CDR1 and CDR2 from the germline V gene are SQVTM and ANQGSEA. This CDR3 spans 13 amino acids. The CDR3: CSVPGRGGYGYTF. In DNA form, the CDR3 reads TGCAGCGTACCGGGACGAGGGGGGTATGGCTACACCTTC.

This clonotype was found once. This chain connects TRBV5-1 to TRBJ2-3, with no clear D. The CDR3 covers 13 residues. Germline-derived CDR1 and CDR2 are SGHRS and YFSETQ. The ends were cut back, 2 bases at V and 9 bases at J, with 13 bases in the middle. In DNA, the CDR3 is TGCGCCAGCAGCTTCCTGCCTAGTGACACGCAGTATTTT. It encodes CASSFLPSDTQYF. The full variable domain, completed using reference TRBV5-1 and TRBJ2-3, is KAGVTQTPRYLIKTRGQQVTLSCSPISGHRSVSWYQQTPGQGLQFLFEYFSETQRNKGNFPGRFSGRQFSNSRSEMNVSTLELGDSALYLCASSFLPSDTQYFGPGTRLTVL.

The sample holds a few counts of this clonotype. The chain combines TRBV29-1 with TRBJ2-7; 8 positions agree with TRBD1. The germline V gene encodes CDR1 SQVTM and CDR2 ANQGSEA. The CDR3 is made up of 14 amino acids. V lost 4 bases to trimming and J lost 2 bases; unmatched junction nucleotides: 7. CDR3 bases: TGCAGCGTTGTCCCCGGGACAGGCCCCTACGAGCAGTACTTC. Protein product: CSVVPGTGPYEQYF.

CDR3 in DNA: TGTGCCATCAGTGAGATGAGAGAGCAGTTCTTC. Amino acids: CAISEMREQFF. The rearrangement links TRBV10-3 to TRBJ2-1; no definite D call. The CDR3 has 11 amino acids. V lost 2 bases, J lost 10 bases, and 6 bases lay in between. Germline V gives CDR1 ENHRY, CDR2 SYGVKD.

The chain combines TRBV5-1 with TRBJ2-5, with D unresolved. V shed 0 bases and J shed 0 bases, with 9 bases lying between them. The germline CDR1 and CDR2 sequences are SGHRS and YFSETQ. The CDR3 has 15 residues. CDR3 DNA sequence: TGCGCCAGCAGCTTGGTAGATACGTACCAAGAGACCCAGTACTTC. Protein: CASSLVDTYQETQYF.

The V gene is TRBV20-1, the J gene TRBJ2-3; 7 nucleotides agree with TRBD2. V gave up 0 bases and J gave up 4 bases; unmatched junction bases: 13. CDR1 is DFQATT, CDR2 SNEGSKA, per germline (reference sequence). CDR3 size: 17 residues. The CDR3 DNA sequence: TGCAGTGCTAGAGATTTGGCTAGCGGACATTCCCCAGATACGCAGTATTTT. It encodes CSARDLASGHSPDTQYF.

This clonotype was detected many times. The chain uses TRBV20-1 and TRBJ1-1; possible D gene TRBD1, 6 bases. Germline V CDR1 and CDR2: DFQATT, SNEGSKA (reference sequence). V dropped 7 bases and J dropped 2 bases, with 14 bases sitting between them. The CDR3 has 13 amino acids. The CDR3 region is CSVAGQVNTEAFF. The CDR3 DNA is TGCAGTGTCGCGGGACAAGTAAACACTGAAGCTTTCTTT.

The chain couples TRBV5-5 to TRBJ1-1; unclear D gene. The CDR3 length is 13 residues. The germline V and J ends were trimmed by 1 base and 3 bases, with 7 bases remaining between them. Germline V lookup: CDR1 SGHKS, CDR2 YYEKEE (reference sequence). This CDR3 is CASSLSHYTEAFF. CDR3 nucleotide sequence: TGTGCCAGCAGCTTGTCGCATTACACTGAAGCTTTCTTT.

This clonotype came up a few times. The chain combines TRBV7-9 with TRBJ1-1; D call uncertain. Germline CDR1 reads SEHNR; CDR2 reads FQNEAQ (reference sequence). This CDR3 has 15 residues. V dropped 0 bases and J dropped 6 bases, with 14 bases sitting between them. The CDR3 spells CASSLAGGSGAEAFF. CDR3 in DNA: TGTGCCAGCAGCTTAGCAGGCGGGTCGGGCGCTGAAGCTTTCTTT. Based on the CDR3 plus reference TRBV7-9 and TRBJ1-1, the full variable domain is DTGVSQNPRHKITKRGQNVTFRCDPISEHNRLYWYRQTLGQGPEFLTYFQNEAQLEKSRLLSDRFSAERPKGSFSTLEIQRTEQGDSAMYLCASSLAGGSGAEAFFGQGTRLTVV.

The chain couples TRBV3-1 to TRBJ2-5; D is undetermined. Trimming took 3 bases from V and 5 from J, leaving 13 bases between them. The germline CDR1 and CDR2 sequences are LGHDT and YNNKEL (reference sequence). The length of the CDR3 is 14 residues. CDR3 bases: TGTGCCAGCAGCCAGGGAATCGGGCTCGAGACCCAGTACTTC. As protein: CASSQGIGLETQYF.

This clonotype was recorded a few times. The DNA of the CDR3 is TGTGCCAGCAGCGCCCGCTGGGAGCCTAGCGGGACTAACGGGGAGCTGTTTTTT. Protein: CASSARWEPSGTNGELFF. J is TRBJ2-2 and V is TRBV9, with TRBD2 matching 9 bases. Trimming removed 3 bases from V and 7 bases from J; junction bases left unmatched: 16. The CDR3 is 18 amino acids. Germline V gene sequence: CDR1 SGDLS, CDR2 YYNGEE.

The sample holds a few counts of this clonotype. This chain uses TRBV12-3 or TRBV12-4 with TRBJ2-3; D possibly corresponds to TRBD2 (5 bases). The CDR3 covers 16 residues. The V gene lost 6 bases and the J gene lost 0 bases, with 16 bases spanning the gap. The CDR3 DNA sequence: TGTGCCAGCAGCCCTGGACTTCATCCTAGCACAGATACGCAGTATTTT. Protein sequence: CASSPGLHPSTDTQYF.

J is TRBJ1-5 and V is TRBV7-2, with a possible D match to TRBD1 (5 bases). V lost 1 base to trimming and J lost 1 base, with 8 bases between them. The CDR3 is 15 residues long. Looked up from germline, CDR1 is SGHTA and CDR2 is FQGNSA. CDR3 region: CASSLGGSSNQPQHF. The CDR3 DNA is TGTGCCAGCAGCTTAGGGGGGAGCAGCAATCAGCCCCAGCATTTT.